In its sample, the clone carrying this T cell receptor (beta chain) was seen a few times. These data come from a study of T-cell reconstitution after alpha-beta-depleted transplantation in children. CDR1 is SGHDT and CDR2 is YYEEEE in the germline V gene. The V end lost 3 bases, the J end lost 10 bases, and 11 bases lay between the germline ends. CDR3 length: 12 residues. Using unique molecular identifiers, the investigators prepared the TCRbeta library. MiXCR was run by TCRdb on the PCR reads, yielding one entry per CDR3 protein. The data hold about a million distinct CDR3 sequences, with 25% to 35% observed a single time.

The chain carries TRBV5-6 and TRBJ2-4; TRBD1 might be the D (6 bases). The receptor was isolated from a boy in the first two years of life who had a stem cell transplant for SCID, so the T cells may come from the graft donor. The sequenced sample was PBMCs, mostly from graft donor cells, obtained 360 days after TCRalphabeta/CD19-depleted stem cell transplant. CDR3 nucleotide sequence: TGTGCCAGCAGCTACAGGGAAAGAATTCAGTACTTC. As protein: CASSYRERIQYF.